The 23 T cell receptor beta chains listed next were all sequenced from one sample in a study of cytomegalovirus exposure and HLA in healthy donors (dated by TCRdb to the late 2010s). To prepare the library, the immunoSEQ multiplex PCR assay was applied. The multiplex PCR relied on a mix of 60 forward primers for TCR Vbeta segments and 13 reverse primers for TCR Jbeta segments. TCRdb re-hosts the immuneACCESS table, in-frame sequences only. Its copies lack some clones; in the studies checked, an unresolved V gene accounts for under half of them, and the cause for the rest is not known. The sample contains 150,000 to 200,000 clones, over 60% of them found a single time. The top ten clones comprise about 1.1% of the sample. The sequencing sample was made of PBMCs. These receptors were obtained from a woman aged 35 to 49 in good health and CMV-seronegative.

The chain uses TRBV2 and TRBJ1-3; D ambiguous. Between the trimmed V and J ends, which lost 1 base and 2 bases, there was a span of 12 bases. Looked up from germline, CDR1 is SNHLY and CDR2 is FYNNEI. The CDR3 is 16 amino acids. Here the CDR3 DNA reads TGTGCCAGCAGTGAAGGGGGAGCCTTTACTGGAAACACCATATATTTT. It codes for CASSEGGAFTGNTIYF.

V usage is TRBV5-4 and J usage is TRBJ1-4, with D possibly TRBD1 on 6 matching bases. The CDR3 extends over 15 amino acids. V was trimmed by 2 bases and J by 4 bases, leaving 12 bases between them. Germline V gene sequence: CDR1 SGHNT, CDR2 YYREEE (reference sequence). The CDR3 reads CASSFRQAGNEKLFF. CDR3 bases: TGTGCCAGCAGCTTCCGACAGGCCGGTAATGAAAAACTGTTTTTT.

This chain connects TRBV18 to TRBJ1-1; 8 nucleotides agree with TRBD1. With V trimmed by 3 bases and J by 1 base, 4 bases remained unmatched. The germline gives CDR1 KGHSH, CDR2 LQKENI. This CDR3 has 15 residues. CDR3 loop: CASSPRTGRNTEAFF. The CDR3 bases are TGTGCCAGCTCACCCCGGACAGGGCGGAACACTGAAGCTTTCTTT.

The gene calls are TRBV6-6 and TRBJ2-2; 8 bases line up with TRBD1. CDR3 size: 12 residues. With V trimmed by 6 bases and J by 8 bases, 2 bases remained unmatched. Germline assignment: CDR1 MNHNY and CDR2 SVGAGI (reference sequence). CDR3 coding DNA: TGTGCCAGCAGGGGACAGGTTGGGGAGCTGTTTTTT. Its translation is CASRGQVGELFF.

This chain uses TRBV19 with TRBJ2-2, with D unresolved. V dropped 8 bases and J dropped 3 bases, with 13 bases sitting between them. The CDR3 totals 14 residues. Per germline, CDR1 LNHDA and CDR2 SQIVND (reference sequence). The CDR3 here is CASAIGSDTGELFF. CDR3 DNA sequence: TGTGCCAGTGCCATCGGGTCGGACACCGGGGAGCTGTTTTTT.

The V and J genes are TRBV14 and TRBJ2-3; D not resolved. The CDR3 covers 14 residues. Trimming shortened V by 0 bases and J by 4 bases, and 8 bases separated the two germline ends. From germline, CDR1 is SGHDN and CDR2 FVKESK. DNA for the CDR3: TGTGCCAGCAGCCAAGACATAGTCGCAGATACGCAGTATTTT. Translation: CASSQDIVADTQYF.

The V and J genes are TRBV30 and TRBJ1-2; D gene uncertain. Per germline, CDR1 GTSNPN and CDR2 SVGIG (reference sequence). The V end was cut by 4 bases, the J end by 7 bases, with 16 bases between. This CDR3 has 13 amino acids. The chain's CDR3 is CAWTTSLVGGYTF. The CDR3, as DNA: TGTGCCTGGACCACGTCTTTAGTTGGTGGCTACACCTTC.

Points on this clone: This specimen includes other DNA sequences encoding the same CDR3. V gene TRBV2 combines with J gene TRBJ2-7; TRBD2 agrees at 10 bases. Germline V gene sequence: CDR1 SNHLY, CDR2 FYNNEI. The CDR3 is 15 amino acids. V dropped 3 bases and J dropped 3; count of bases not matched to a gene: 5. CDR3 region: CASSDLAGVGYEQYF. As DNA, the CDR3 is TGTGCCAGCAGTGATCTAGCGGGAGTAGGCTACGAGCAGTACTTC.

This rearrangement joins TRBV9 to TRBJ2-3; TRBD2 is a possible D gene (6 bases). V lost 0 bases to trimming and J lost 2 bases, with 19 bases between them. This CDR3 contains 18 residues. The V gene's germline CDR1 is SGDLS and CDR2 YYNGEE. DNA of the CDR3: TGTGCCAGCAGCGTAGAGCTCGCGCACGGGAGCATCACAGATACGCAGTATTTT. This sequence encodes CASSVELAHGSITDTQYF.

The chain joins TRBV30 to TRBJ1-1; no definite D call. This CDR3 is 11 amino acids long. Germline lookup yields CDR1 GTSNPN and CDR2 SVGIG (reference sequence). The germline V and J ends were trimmed by 5 bases and 2 bases, with 6 bases remaining between them. The CDR3 reads CAWGRNTEAFF. For the CDR3, the DNA is TGTGCCTGGGGCCGCAACACTGAAGCTTTCTTT.

This chain uses TRBV7-2 with TRBJ1-4; D gene ambiguous. The CDR3 is 15 residues long. Germline V gene data show CDR1 as SGHTA and CDR2 as FQGNSA. Trimming took 5 bases from V and 3 from J, leaving 13 bases between them. The CDR3 DNA follows: TGTGCCAGCAGCCTGGGCAGCGGGGCTAATGAAAAACTGTTTTTT. Protein product: CASSLGSGANEKLFF. Together with reference TRBV7-2 and TRBJ1-4, the CDR3 gives the full variable domain: GAGVSQSPSNKVTEKGKDVELRCDPISGHTALYWYRQSLGQGLEFLIYFQGNSAPDKSGLPSDRFSAERTGGSVSTLTIQRTQQEDSAVYLCASSLGSGANEKLFFGSGTQLSVL.

CDR3 bases: TGCGCCAGCAGCCCCAGACTAGCGGGAGATATGTTCTTC. Its translation: CASSPRLAGDMFF. The chain carries TRBV4-3 and TRBJ2-1; 12 bases fit TRBD2. Germline V gene lookup returns CDR1 LGHNA and CDR2 YSLEER. Trimming took 4 bases from V and 15 from J; bases not matched to a gene: 7. The CDR3 loop spans 13 amino acids.

This rearrangement joins TRBV11-2 to TRBJ2-1, with D tentatively TRBD1 (6 bases). Trimming shortened V by 3 bases and J by 10 bases, and 13 bases separated the two germline ends. Germline-derived CDR1 and CDR2 are SGHAT and FQNNGV. CDR3 length: 13 residues. CDR3 coding DNA: TGTGCCAGCAGCTTGAGGGGGACGTTAGAGCAGTTCTTC. Translation: CASSLRGTLEQFF.

For the CDR3, the DNA is TGTGCCAGTAGTACGTGGGCAGGGACTGAAGCTTTCTTT. Protein sequence: CASSTWAGTEAFF. The chain uses TRBV19 and TRBJ1-1; a weak D match, TRBD1 (5 bases). Germline values: CDR1 LNHDA, CDR2 SQIVND (reference sequence). V shed 4 bases and J shed 5 bases, with 11 bases lying between them. The CDR3 sequence is 13 residues long.

This chain joins TRBV19 and TRBJ1-2, with a tentative D call TRBD1 (6 bases). The V end lost 6 bases, the J end lost 2 bases, and 16 bases lay between the germline ends. Looked up from germline, CDR1 is LNHDA and CDR2 is SQIVND (reference sequence). This CDR3 spans 15 amino acids. For the CDR3, the DNA is TGTGCCAGTAGGGACGAGGCAGGGGCGAACTATGGCTACACCTTC. It codes for CASRDEAGANYGYTF. Full variable domain (rest looked up from reference TRBV19 and TRBJ1-2): DGGITQSPKYLFRKEGQNVTLSCEQNLNHDAMYWYRQDPGQGLRLIYYSQIVNDFQKGDIAEGYSVSREKKESFPLTVTSAQKNPTAFYLCASRDEAGANYGYTFGSGTRLTVV.

The chain has TRBV4-2 and TRBJ2-1, with 8 bases that match TRBD2. From germline, CDR1 is LGHNA and CDR2 YNFKEQ. The CDR3 has 16 amino acids. Trimming cost V 7 bases and J 7 bases; bases outside gene matches: 15. In DNA form, the CDR3 reads TGTGCCAGCACCCTCACGGGGGGGGAGGGCCCGAATGAGCAGTTCTTC. Translating it yields CASTLTGGEGPNEQFF.

The chain employs TRBV11-2 and TRBJ2-1; 14 bases match TRBD2. The germline V gene encodes CDR1 SGHAT and CDR2 FQNNGV. V trimming: 8 bases; J trimming: 8 bases; junction bases outside the gene matches: 17. The CDR3 length is 18 residues. The CDR3 region is CASRNLRGLAGGLDEQFF. The DNA for the CDR3 is TGTGCCAGCCGTAACCTACGAGGACTAGCGGGAGGCCTGGATGAGCAGTTCTTC.

The chain recombines TRBV6-1 with TRBJ1-2, with D unresolved. This CDR3 region has 19 residues. The ends were cut back, 6 bases at V and 2 bases at J, with 28 bases in the middle. The germline V gene has CDR1 MNHNS and CDR2 SASEGT. The CDR3 spells CASSEPSEVRGIPNYGYTF. The CDR3 region has the DNA TGTGCCAGCAGCGAACCCTCCGAGGTGAGAGGGATTCCAAACTATGGCTACACCTTC.

This clone was seen a handful of times. V and J are TRBV18 and TRBJ1-1, with TRBD1 as a possible D gene (5 bases). The CDR3 has 15 residues. Germline assignment: CDR1 KGHSH and CDR2 LQKENI. The V gene lost 1 base and the J gene lost 1 base, with 10 bases spanning the gap. The CDR3 sequence is CASSPQGRENTEAFF. DNA for the CDR3: TGTGCCAGCTCACCACAGGGGCGGGAGAACACTGAAGCTTTCTTT.

This chain joins TRBV6-5 and TRBJ2-5, with a tentative D call TRBD2 (6 bases). CDR1 and CDR2 from the germline V gene are MNHEY and SVGAGI. The CDR3 totals 15 residues. V shed 4 bases and J shed 5 bases, with 17 bases lying between them. Here the CDR3 reads CASSWRGPPLETQYF. Here the CDR3 DNA reads TGTGCCAGCAGTTGGAGGGGACCGCCCTTGGAGACCCAGTACTTC.

The V and J genes are TRBV9 and TRBJ2-1, with D uncertain. This CDR3 contains 13 residues. CDR1 and CDR2 (germline): SGDLS, YYNGEE. V shed 1 base and J shed 6 bases, with 8 bases lying between them. The CDR3, as DNA: TGTGCCAGCAGCGTATCTTACTTCAATGAGCAGTTCTTC. Protein product: CASSVSYFNEQFF.

The chain couples TRBV2 to TRBJ1-1; D unresolved. This CDR3 is 11 amino acids long. The germline gives CDR1 SNHLY, CDR2 FYNNEI. V was cut by 2 bases and J by 11 bases, with 9 bases left in between. The CDR3 protein is CASSEPGSAFF. For the CDR3, the DNA is TGTGCCAGCAGTGAACCGGGGTCGGCTTTCTTT.

The chain recombines TRBV27 with TRBJ2-1, with TRBD2 matching 12 bases. This CDR3 contains 15 residues. In germline, CDR1 is MNHEY, CDR2 SMNVEV (reference sequence). V trimming: 6 bases; J trimming: 8 bases; junction bases outside the gene matches: 8. The CDR3 reads CASSQRLAGVDEQFF. CDR3 bases: TGTGCCAGCAGCCAACGACTAGCGGGAGTTGATGAGCAGTTCTTC.